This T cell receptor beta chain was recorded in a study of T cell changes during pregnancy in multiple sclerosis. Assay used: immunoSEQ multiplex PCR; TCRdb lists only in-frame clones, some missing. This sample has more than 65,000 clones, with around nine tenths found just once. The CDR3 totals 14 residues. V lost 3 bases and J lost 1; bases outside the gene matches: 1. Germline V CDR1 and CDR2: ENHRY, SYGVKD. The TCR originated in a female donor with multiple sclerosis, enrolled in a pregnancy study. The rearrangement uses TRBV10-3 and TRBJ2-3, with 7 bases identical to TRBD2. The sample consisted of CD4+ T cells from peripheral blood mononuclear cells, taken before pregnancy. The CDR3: CAISDLAGTDTQYF. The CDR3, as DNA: TGTGCCATCAGTGACCTAGCGGGCACAGATACGCAGTATTTT.